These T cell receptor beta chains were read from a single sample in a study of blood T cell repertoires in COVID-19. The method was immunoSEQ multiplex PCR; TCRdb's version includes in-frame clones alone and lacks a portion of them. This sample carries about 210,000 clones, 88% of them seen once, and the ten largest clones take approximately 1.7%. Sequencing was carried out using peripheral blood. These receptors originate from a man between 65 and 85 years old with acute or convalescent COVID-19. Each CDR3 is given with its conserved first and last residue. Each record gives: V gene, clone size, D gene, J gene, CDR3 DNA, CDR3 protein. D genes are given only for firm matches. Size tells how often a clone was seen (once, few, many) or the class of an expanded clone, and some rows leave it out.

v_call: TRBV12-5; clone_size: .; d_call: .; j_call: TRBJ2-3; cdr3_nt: TGTGCTAGTGGCCAGGGGACACACACGCCTTCAGATACGCAGTATTTT; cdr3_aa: CASGQGTHTPSDTQYF
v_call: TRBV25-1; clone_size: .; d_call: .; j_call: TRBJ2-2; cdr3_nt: TGTGCCAGCAGTTTGTACTCCGGGGAGCTGTTTTTT; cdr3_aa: CASSLYSGELFF
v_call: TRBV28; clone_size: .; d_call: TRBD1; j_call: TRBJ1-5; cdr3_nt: TGTGCCAGCAGTAACCGACAGGGGCCCAATCAGCCCCAGCATTTT; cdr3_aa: CASSNRQGPNQPQHF
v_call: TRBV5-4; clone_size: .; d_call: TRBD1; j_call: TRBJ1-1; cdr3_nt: TGTGCCAGCAGCCCCATGGACAGGCTGAACACTGAAGCTTTCTTT; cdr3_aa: CASSPMDRLNTEAFF
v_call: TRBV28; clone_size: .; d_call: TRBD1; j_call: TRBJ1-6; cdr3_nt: TGTGCCAGCAGTGGAGGACAGGGAAGACATTCACCCCTCCACTTT; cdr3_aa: CASSGGQGRHSPLHF
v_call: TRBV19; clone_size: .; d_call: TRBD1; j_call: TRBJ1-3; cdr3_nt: TGTGCCAGTAGTCGACGATCAGGGGGTGGAAACACCATATATTTT; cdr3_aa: CASSRRSGGGNTIYF
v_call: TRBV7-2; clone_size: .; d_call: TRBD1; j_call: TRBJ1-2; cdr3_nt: TGTGCCAGCAGCTTTACCGGGACAGGGAGGGACTATGGCTACACCTTC; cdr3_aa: CASSFTGTGRDYGYTF
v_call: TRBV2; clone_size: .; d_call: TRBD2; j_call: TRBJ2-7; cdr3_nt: TGTGCCAGCAGGGGACCCCCGGGGGGACTAGCGGGAGCCGAGCAGTACTTC; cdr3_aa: CASRGPPGGLAGAEQYF
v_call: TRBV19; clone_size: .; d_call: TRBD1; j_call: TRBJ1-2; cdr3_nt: TGTGCCAGTAGGGGGACAGGGACCTATGGCTACACCTTC; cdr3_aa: CASRGTGTYGYTF
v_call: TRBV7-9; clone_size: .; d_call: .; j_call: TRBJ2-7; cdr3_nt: TGTGCCAGCAGCTTAGTTGGTATACTTTACGAGCAGTACTTC; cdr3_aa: CASSLVGILYEQYF
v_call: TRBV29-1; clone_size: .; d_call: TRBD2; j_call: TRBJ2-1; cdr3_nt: TGCAGCGTTCCCGGGACTAGAGGACGCTACAATGAGCAGTTCTTC; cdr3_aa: CSVPGTRGRYNEQFF
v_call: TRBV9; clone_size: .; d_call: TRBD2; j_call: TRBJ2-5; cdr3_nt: TGTGCCAGCAGCGTAATCGGGGGGATGGAGACCCAGTACTTC; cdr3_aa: CASSVIGGMETQYF
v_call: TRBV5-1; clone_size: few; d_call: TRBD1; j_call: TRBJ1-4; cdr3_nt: TGCGCCAGCAGCCTGGGGACAGGGAGCACTAATGAAAAACTGTTTTTT; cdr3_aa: CASSLGTGSTNEKLFF
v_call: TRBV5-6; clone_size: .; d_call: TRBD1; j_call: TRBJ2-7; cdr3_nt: TGTGCCAGCAGCTTCGACAGGGGGGCCTACGAGCAGTACTTC; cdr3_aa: CASSFDRGAYEQYF
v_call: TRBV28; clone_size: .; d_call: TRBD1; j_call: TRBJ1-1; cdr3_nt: TGTGCCAGCACCCTTAGACAGGGTGTGGGCACTGAAGCTTTCTTT; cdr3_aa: CASTLRQGVGTEAFF
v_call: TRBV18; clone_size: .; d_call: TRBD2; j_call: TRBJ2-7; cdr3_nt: TGTGCCAGCTCACCAGTGGGACTAGTCGAGCAGTACTTC; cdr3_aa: CASSPVGLVEQYF
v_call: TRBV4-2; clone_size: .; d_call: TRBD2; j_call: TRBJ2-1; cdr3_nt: TGTGCCAGCAGCCAAGAAGGGGCGGGACTAGCGGGAGTGAAGCAGTTCTTC; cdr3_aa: CASSQEGAGLAGVKQFF
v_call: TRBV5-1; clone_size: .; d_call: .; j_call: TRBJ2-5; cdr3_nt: TGCGCCAGCAGCTTGATGGGCAGTAATTCCCAAGAGACCCAGTACTTC; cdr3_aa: CASSLMGSNSQETQYF
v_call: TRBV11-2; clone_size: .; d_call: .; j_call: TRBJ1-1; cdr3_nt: TGTGCCAGCAGCTTAAAAACGGTGAACACTGAAGCTTTCTTT; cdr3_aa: CASSLKTVNTEAFF
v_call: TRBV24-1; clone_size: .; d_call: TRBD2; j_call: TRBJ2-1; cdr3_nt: TGTGCCACCAGTCCAGCGGGAAGGAATGAGCAGTTCTTC; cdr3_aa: CATSPAGRNEQFF
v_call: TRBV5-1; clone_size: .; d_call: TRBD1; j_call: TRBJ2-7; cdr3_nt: TGCGCCAGCAGCTTATCAAATCGACAGGGCTTACGGCAGTACTTC; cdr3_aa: CASSLSNRQGLRQYF
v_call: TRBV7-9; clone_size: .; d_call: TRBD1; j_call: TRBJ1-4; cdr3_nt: TGTGCCAGCAGCCCCGGGACAGGGAAGTCGATGGGTGAAAAACTGTTTTTT; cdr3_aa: CASSPGTGKSMGEKLFF
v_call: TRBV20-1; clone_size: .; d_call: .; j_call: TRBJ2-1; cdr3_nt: TGCAGTGCTAGCAGAAACAATGAGCAGTTCTTC; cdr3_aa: CSASRNNEQFF
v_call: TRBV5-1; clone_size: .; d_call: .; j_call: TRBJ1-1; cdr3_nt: TGCGCCAGCAGCTCGGGTCTTTATCAGCAGCCTGAAGCTTTCTTT; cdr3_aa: CASSSGLYQQPEAFF
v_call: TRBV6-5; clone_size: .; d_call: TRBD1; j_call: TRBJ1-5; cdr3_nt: TGTGCCAGCAGTCGCCGGACAGGGGGCCTTCAGCCCCAGCATTTT; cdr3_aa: CASSRRTGGLQPQHF
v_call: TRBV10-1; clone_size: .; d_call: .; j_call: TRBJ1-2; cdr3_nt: TGCGCCAGCAGTGAGTCGACTCAGGGGTGCTTAAACTATGGCTACACCTTC; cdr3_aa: CASSESTQGCLNYGYTF
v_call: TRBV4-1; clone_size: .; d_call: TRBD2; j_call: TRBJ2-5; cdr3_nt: TGCGCCAGCAGCCAAGACGGGACCGCGGGGGGGGAGACCCAGTACTTC; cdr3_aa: CASSQDGTAGGETQYF
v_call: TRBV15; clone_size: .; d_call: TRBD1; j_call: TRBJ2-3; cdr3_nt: TGTGCCACCAGCAGAGATAAGGGGGCAGCCTCCACAGATACGCAGTATTTT; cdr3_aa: CATSRDKGAASTDTQYF
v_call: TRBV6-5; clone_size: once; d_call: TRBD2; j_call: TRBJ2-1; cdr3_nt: TGTGCCAGCGCGCTAGCGGGCCTCTCCTACAATGAGCAGTTCTTC; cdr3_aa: CASALAGLSYNEQFF
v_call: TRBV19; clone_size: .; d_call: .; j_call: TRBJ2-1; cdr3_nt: TGTGCCAGTAGTACCCTAGCCGGGATTGAGCAGTTCTTC; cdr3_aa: CASSTLAGIEQFF
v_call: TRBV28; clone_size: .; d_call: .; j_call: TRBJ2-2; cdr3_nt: TGTGCCAGCAGTCAATCAGGGTCCCCGAACACCGGGGAGCTGTTTTTT; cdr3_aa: CASSQSGSPNTGELFF
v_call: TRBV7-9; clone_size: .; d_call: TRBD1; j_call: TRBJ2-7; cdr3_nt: TGTGCCAGCAGCTTACCCGGAGACAGGGACGAGCAGTACTTC; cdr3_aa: CASSLPGDRDEQYF
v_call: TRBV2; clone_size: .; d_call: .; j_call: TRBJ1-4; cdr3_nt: TGTGCCAGCACGAGACAGGAGCGAGAAAAACTGTTTTTT; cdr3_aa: CASTRQEREKLFF
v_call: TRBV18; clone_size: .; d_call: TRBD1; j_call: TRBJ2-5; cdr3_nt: TGTGCCAGCTCACCAGCGGGACAGGGGTCAAGGACCCAGTACTTC; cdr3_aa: CASSPAGQGSRTQYF
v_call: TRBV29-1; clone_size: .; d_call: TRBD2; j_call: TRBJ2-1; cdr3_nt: TGCAGCGTAAGGACTAGCGGGAGTATTGGCTCCTACAATGAGCAGTTCTTC; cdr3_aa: CSVRTSGSIGSYNEQFF
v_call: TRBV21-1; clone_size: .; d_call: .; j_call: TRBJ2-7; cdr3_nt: TGTGCCAGCAGCAAAGGGGGAGGGTGGGCCCGCCACGAGCAGTACTTC; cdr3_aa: CASSKGGGWARHEQYF
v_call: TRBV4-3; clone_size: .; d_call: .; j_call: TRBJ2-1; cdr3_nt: TGCGCCAGCAGCCAAGATAGGGGGTATGAGCAGTTCTTC; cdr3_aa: CASSQDRGYEQFF
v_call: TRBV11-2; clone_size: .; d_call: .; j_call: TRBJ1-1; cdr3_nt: TGTGCCAGCAGCTTAGATGAGGCGTCGGGAGCTTTCTTT; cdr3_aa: CASSLDEASGAFF
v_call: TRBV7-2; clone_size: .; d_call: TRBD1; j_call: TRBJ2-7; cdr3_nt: TGTGCCAGCGGCCCTGGCGGGACAGGCGCCTACGAGCAGTACTTC; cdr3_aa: CASGPGGTGAYEQYF
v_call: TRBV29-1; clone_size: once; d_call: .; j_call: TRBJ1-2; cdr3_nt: TGCAGCGCCTCACCCGGGACACCATATGGCTACACCTTC; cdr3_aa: CSASPGTPYGYTF
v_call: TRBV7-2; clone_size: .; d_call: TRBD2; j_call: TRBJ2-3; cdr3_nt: TGTGCCAGCAGCTTAGCGTTCCGACTAGCGGGAGGGAGGACTGATACGCAGTATTTT; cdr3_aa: CASSLAFRLAGGRTDTQYF
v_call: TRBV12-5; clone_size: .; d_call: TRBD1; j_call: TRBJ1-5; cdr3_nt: TGTGCTAGTGGCCCTGTTGGAGGTGGAAACCGGGACAGGTCTCAGCCCCAGCATTTT; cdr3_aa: CASGPVGGGNRDRSQPQHF
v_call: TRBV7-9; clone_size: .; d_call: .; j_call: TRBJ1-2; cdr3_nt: TGTGCCAGCAGCTTAGTGACAGCAAGCCCTTATGGCTACACCTTC; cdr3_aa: CASSLVTASPYGYTF
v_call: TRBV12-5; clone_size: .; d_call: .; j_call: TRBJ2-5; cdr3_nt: TGTGCTAGTGGTTGGGCGGGCTTATCGTCGGAGACCCAGTACTTC; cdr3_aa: CASGWAGLSSETQYF
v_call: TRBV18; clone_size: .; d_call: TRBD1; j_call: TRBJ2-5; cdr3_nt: TGTGCCAGCTCACCAGGGACAGGAGAGACCCAGTACTTC; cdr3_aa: CASSPGTGETQYF